A single T cell receptor beta chain is shown here with its context. The CDR3 runs to 16 residues. Trimming removed 7 bases at V and 5 bases at J, with 21 bases between. In germline, CDR1 is MDHEN, CDR2 SYDVKM. The data were obtained in a study of patients and donors after allogeneic stem cell transplantation. One entry per CDR3 protein results from TCRdb running MiXCR on the RT-PCR reads. Of roughly 960,000 distinct CDR3 sequences detected, around 17% appear once; the ten largest clones hold approximately 5.9%. Sequenced material: blood, either unsorted or a sorted T cell fraction (not recorded which). The chain has TRBV28 and TRBJ1-5; possible D gene TRBD1, 5 bases. The receptor was derived from a human donor who was either an allogeneic HSCT recipient or a stem cell or donor lymphocyte infusion donor (not recorded which). It is not recorded whose cells these are; they may come from a transplant donor. In nucleotides, the CDR3 is TGTGCCAGCATCGTTGCCCGGGCAGGGCGGTATCAGCCCCAGCATTTT. It translates to CASIVARAGRYQPQHF.